These T cell receptor beta chains were read from a single sample in a study of a mutant IDH1 vaccine in newly diagnosed glioma. Assay used: immunoSEQ multiplex PCR; TCRdb lists only in-frame clones, some missing. The sample shows 95,000 to 100,000 clones, around 90% of them seen only once. The material was PBMCs, obtained from a glioma patient treated with radiotherapy, temozolomide or both. These receptors were collected from a woman aged 50 to 65 with glioma. Each CDR3 is given with its conserved first and last residue. Each record gives: D gene, V gene, clone size, J gene, CDR3 protein, CDR3 DNA. D genes are given only for firm matches. A row's size may be missing; if present it is once, few, many or a size class.

>NA|TRBV27|NA|TRBJ2-7
CASSEAGITYEQYF
TGTGCCAGCAGCGAGGCAGGGATAACCTACGAGCAGTACTTC
>NA|TRBV27|NA|TRBJ2-2
CASSRNTGELFF
TGTGCCAGCAGCAGGAACACCGGGGAGCTGTTTTTT
>NA|TRBV4-1|NA|TRBJ2-7
CASSQVLGIGFSYEQYF
TGCGCCAGCAGCCAAGTTTTGGGGATTGGGTTTTCCTACGAGCAGTACTTC
>NA|TRBV19|NA|TRBJ1-2
CAPRPTANIYGYTF
TGTGCCCCTCGCCCGACGGCCAATATCTATGGCTACACCTTC
>NA|TRBV5-1|NA|TRBJ1-4
CASSPLRSSNEKLFF
TGCGCCAGCAGCCCCTTGCGGAGCTCAAATGAAAAACTGTTTTTT
>NA|TRBV4-1|NA|TRBJ2-5
CASSLGITGWETQYF
TGCGCCAGCAGTCTCGGCATCACCGGTTGGGAGACCCAGTACTTC
>NA|TRBV6-6|NA|TRBJ1-5
CASSYSSGRNQPQHF
TGTGCCAGCAGTTACTCGAGCGGCAGGAATCAGCCCCAGCATTTT
>NA|TRBV19|NA|TRBJ1-2
CASSISAGSPYGYTF
TGTGCCAGTAGTATCTCGGCAGGGAGTCCCTATGGCTACACCTTC
>NA|TRBV27|NA|TRBJ1-1
CASSFRDMNTEAFF
TGTGCCAGCAGTTTCCGGGACATGAACACTGAAGCTTTCTTT
>TRBD1|TRBV5-1|NA|TRBJ1-4
CASSLGPGTGSVANEKLFF
TGCGCCAGCAGCTTGGGACCCGGGACAGGGTCGGTAGCTAATGAAAAACTGTTTTTT
>NA|TRBV7-2|NA|TRBJ2-7
CASSLGLFYEQYF
TGTGCCAGCAGCTTGGGACTGTTCTACGAGCAGTACTTC
>TRBD2|TRBV5-6|NA|TRBJ2-1
CASSTSGRLFF
TGTGCCAGTTCAACTAGCGGGAGGTTGTTCTTC
>NA|TRBV6-6|once|TRBJ2-7
CASRVVSGTLTYEQYF
TGTGCCAGCAGAGTTGTATCCGGGACGTTAACCTACGAGCAGTACTTC
>NA|TRBV7-9|NA|TRBJ1-4
CASSLRVSGTEKLFF
TGTGCCAGCAGCTTAAGGGTGTCAGGGACTGAAAAACTGTTTTTT
>NA|TRBV5-1|once|TRBJ2-7
CASSFLGGYEQYF
TGCGCCAGCAGCTTCCTGGGGGGCTACGAGCAGTACTTC
>NA|TRBV6-1|once|TRBJ2-7
CASSAHNFYEQYF
TGTGCCAGCAGTGCCCACAACTTCTACGAGCAGTACTTC
>TRBD2|TRBV4-1|NA|TRBJ2-1
CASSLRTSGSLDEQFF
TGCGCCAGCAGCCTTCGGACTAGCGGGAGTTTGGATGAGCAGTTCTTC
>NA|TRBV29-1|once|TRBJ2-3
CSVTGTASTDTQYF
TGCAGCGTTACCGGCACAGCTAGCACAGATACGCAGTATTTT
>NA|TRBV28|NA|TRBJ2-7
CASSLLGDDYEQYF
TGTGCCAGCAGTTTACTTGGGGACGATTACGAGCAGTACTTC
>TRBD1|TRBV28|NA|TRBJ1-2
CASSLPWTGGGYTF
TGTGCCAGCAGTTTACCTTGGACAGGGGGCGGCTACACCTTC
>NA|TRBV5-1|few|TRBJ2-7
CASSLDGQGLEQYF
TGCGCCAGCAGCTTGGATGGCCAGGGACTCGAGCAGTACTTC
>NA|TRBV2|NA|TRBJ1-6
CASSANSPLHF
TGTGCCAGCAGTGCCAATTCACCCCTCCACTTT
>NA|TRBV7-8|NA|TRBJ2-5
CASSLYRGRVAKETQYF
TGTGCCAGCAGCTTATATAGGGGGAGAGTAGCAAAAGAGACCCAGTACTTC
>TRBD1|TRBV5-4|few|TRBJ1-3
CASSLGGTGENTIYF
TGTGCCAGCAGCCTGGGGGGCACAGGGGAAAACACCATATATTTT
>NA|TRBV5-5|once|TRBJ1-2
CASSLGDNYGYTF
TGTGCCAGCAGCTTGGGAGACAACTATGGCTACACCTTC
>TRBD2|TRBV2|NA|TRBJ2-1
CASSEGRAGVNNEQFF
TGTGCCAGCAGTGAAGGTAGAGCGGGGGTAAACAATGAGCAGTTCTTC
>NA|TRBV18|NA|TRBJ2-1
CASSPPLGGGDEQFF
TGTGCCAGCTCACCACCATTAGGGGGAGGGGATGAGCAGTTCTTC
>NA|TRBV30|NA|TRBJ1-1
CAWSRQRNTEAFF
TGTGCCTGGAGTCGGCAGAGGAACACTGAAGCTTTCTTT
>NA|TRBV9|few|TRBJ1-1
CASSVAPNTEAFF
TGTGCCAGCAGCGTAGCTCCGAACACTGAAGCTTTCTTT
>NA|TRBV7-9|NA|TRBJ1-4
CASSPVPTNEKLFF
TGTGCCAGCAGTCCCGTGCCAACTAATGAAAAACTGTTTTTT
>TRBD1|TRBV28|NA|TRBJ1-1
CASSSWTGPNTEAFF
TGTGCCAGCAGTTCCTGGACAGGGCCGAACACTGAAGCTTTCTTT
>TRBD2|TRBV6-5|once|TRBJ2-5
CASNPTRRGETQYF
TGTGCCAGCAACCCAACTCGGCGGGGGGAGACCCAGTACTTC
>TRBD1|TRBV27|NA|TRBJ1-3
CASSWDREGNTIYF
TGTGCCAGCAGTTGGGACAGGGAGGGAAACACCATATATTTT
>NA|TRBV5-6|few|TRBJ2-1
CASSSGTASYNEQFF
TGTGCCAGCAGCTCGGGGACCGCTTCTTACAATGAGCAGTTCTTC
>TRBD2|TRBV10-1|NA|TRBJ2-1
CASSGRAGGVNEQFF
TGCGCCAGCAGCGGGAGGGCCGGCGGGGTCAATGAGCAGTTCTTC
>NA|TRBV7-2|few|TRBJ1-5
CASSLNWGPQPQHF
TGTGCCAGCAGCCTCAACTGGGGGCCTCAGCCCCAGCATTTT
>NA|TRBV10-2|few|TRBJ1-1
CASSRGTITEAFF
TGCGCCAGCAGTCGAGGGACAATAACTGAAGCTTTCTTT
>NA|TRBV5-6|NA|TRBJ2-1
CASSLGTSSYNEQFF
TGTGCCAGCAGCTTAGGAACTAGCTCCTACAATGAGCAGTTCTTC
>NA|TRBV9|NA|TRBJ2-1
CASSPGLRNEQFF
TGTGCCAGCAGCCCGGGACTTCGCAATGAGCAGTTCTTC
>NA|TRBV28|NA|TRBJ2-1
CALSGGTYNEQFF
TGTGCCTTGTCCGGCGGGACATACAATGAGCAGTTCTTC
>TRBD1|TRBV28|once|TRBJ2-2
CASSLTGGTGELFF
TGTGCCAGCAGTTTGACAGGGGGCACCGGGGAGCTGTTTTTT
>TRBD1|TRBV2|NA|TRBJ2-6
CAIVQGSLSGANVLTF
TGTGCCATCGTACAGGGGTCTCTATCTGGGGCCAACGTCCTGACTTTC
>TRBD2|TRBV2|once|TRBJ2-1
CASSEAPGRLNEQFF
TGTGCCAGCAGTGAAGCGCCCGGGAGGTTGAATGAGCAGTTCTTC
>NA|TRBV9|NA|TRBJ1-2
CASSRSGGARGYTF
TGTGCCAGCAGCCGTAGTGGAGGGGCGCGGGGCTACACCTTC
>NA|TRBV18|NA|TRBJ2-7
CASSADRPSPRYEQYF
TGTGCCAGCTCAGCTGACAGGCCCTCCCCCCGCTACGAGCAGTACTTC
>NA|TRBV19|NA|TRBJ2-3
CASTVGLLTDTQYF
TGTGCCAGTACTGTAGGGCTTTTAACAGATACGCAGTATTTT